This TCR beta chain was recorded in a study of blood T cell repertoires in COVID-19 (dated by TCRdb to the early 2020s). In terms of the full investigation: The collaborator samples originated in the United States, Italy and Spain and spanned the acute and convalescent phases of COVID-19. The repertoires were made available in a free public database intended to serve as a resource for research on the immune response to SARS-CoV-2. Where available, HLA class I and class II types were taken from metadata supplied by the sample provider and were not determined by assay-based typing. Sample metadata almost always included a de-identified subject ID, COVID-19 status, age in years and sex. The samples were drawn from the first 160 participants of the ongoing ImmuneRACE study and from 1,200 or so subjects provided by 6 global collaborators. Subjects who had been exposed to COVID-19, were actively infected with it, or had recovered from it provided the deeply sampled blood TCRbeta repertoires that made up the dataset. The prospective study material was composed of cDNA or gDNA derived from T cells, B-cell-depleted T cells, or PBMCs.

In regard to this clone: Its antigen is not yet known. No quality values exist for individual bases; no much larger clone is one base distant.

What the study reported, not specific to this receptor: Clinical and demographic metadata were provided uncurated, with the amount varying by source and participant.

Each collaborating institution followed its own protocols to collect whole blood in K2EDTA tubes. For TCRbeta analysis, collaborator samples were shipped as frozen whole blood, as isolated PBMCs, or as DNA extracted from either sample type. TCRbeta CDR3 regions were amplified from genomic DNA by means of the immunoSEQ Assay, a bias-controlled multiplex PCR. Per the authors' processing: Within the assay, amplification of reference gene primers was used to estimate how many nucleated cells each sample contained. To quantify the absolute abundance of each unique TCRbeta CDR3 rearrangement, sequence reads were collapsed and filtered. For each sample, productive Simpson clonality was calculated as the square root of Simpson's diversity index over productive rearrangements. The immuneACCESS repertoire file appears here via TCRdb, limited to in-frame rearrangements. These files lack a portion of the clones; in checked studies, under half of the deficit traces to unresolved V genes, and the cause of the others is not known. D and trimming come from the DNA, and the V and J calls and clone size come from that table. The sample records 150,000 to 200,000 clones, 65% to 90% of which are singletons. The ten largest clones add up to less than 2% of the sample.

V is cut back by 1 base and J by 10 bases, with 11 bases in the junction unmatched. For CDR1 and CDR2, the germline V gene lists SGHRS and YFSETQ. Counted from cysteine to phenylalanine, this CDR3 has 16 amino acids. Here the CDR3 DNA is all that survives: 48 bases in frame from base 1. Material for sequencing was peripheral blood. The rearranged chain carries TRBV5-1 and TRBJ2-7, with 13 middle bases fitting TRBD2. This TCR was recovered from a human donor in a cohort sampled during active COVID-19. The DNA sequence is TGCGCCAGCAGCTTGATCTCAACTAGCGGGAGGGGGGTACAGTACTTC. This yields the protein CASSLISTSGRGVQYF.